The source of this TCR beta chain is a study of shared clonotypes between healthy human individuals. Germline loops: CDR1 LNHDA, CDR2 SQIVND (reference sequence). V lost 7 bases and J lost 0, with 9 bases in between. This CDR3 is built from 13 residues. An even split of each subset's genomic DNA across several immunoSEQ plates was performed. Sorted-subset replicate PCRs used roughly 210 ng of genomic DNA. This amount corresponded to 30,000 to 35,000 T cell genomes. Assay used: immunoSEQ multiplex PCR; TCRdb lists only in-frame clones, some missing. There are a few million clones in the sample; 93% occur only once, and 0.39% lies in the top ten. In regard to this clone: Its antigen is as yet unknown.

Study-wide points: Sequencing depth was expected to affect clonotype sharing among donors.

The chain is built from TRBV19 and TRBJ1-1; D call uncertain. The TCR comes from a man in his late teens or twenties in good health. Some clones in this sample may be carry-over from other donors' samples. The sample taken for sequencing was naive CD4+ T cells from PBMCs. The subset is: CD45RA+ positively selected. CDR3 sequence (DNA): TGTGCCAGTAAAACAACCTTGAACACTGAAGCTTTCTTT. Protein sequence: CASKTTLNTEAFF.